This TCR beta chain was retrieved from a study of cytotoxic CD8 clonotypes in ibrutinib-treated CLL. The germline V and J ends were trimmed by 3 bases and 1 base, with 7 bases remaining between them. The germline V gene has CDR1 SQVTM and CDR2 ANQGSEA. CDR3 size: 14 residues. This table comes from immunoSEQ multiplex PCR, and its TCRdb copy is limited to in-frame clones, with some not included. Of around 60,000 clones listed, less than 75% are singletons. TCR beta libraries used approximately 2.2 micrograms of DNA from cryopreserved PBMCs. Overall study results and limits: Public clonotypes showed up rarely, and on treatment they shrank or held steady.

On this clone itself: The antigen remains unidentified.

This sequence joins TRBV29-1 and TRBJ2-6; TRBD1 might be the D (6 bases). This TCR derives from a human donor with chronic lymphocytic leukemia. This specimen consisted of PBMCs, obtained after 12 months of ibrutinib treatment. The CDR3 DNA is TGCAGCGTTGAGGACAGTTCTGGGGCCAACGTCCTGACTTTC. It yields the protein CSVEDSSGANVLTF.